The text below deals with one T cell receptor (beta chain). This clonotype appeared a few times. Its target antigen remains unknown. Per-nucleotide qualities are absent, and no much larger clonotype sits a single base away. This entry is derived from a study of blood T cells in healthy people across ages (dated by TCRdb to the mid-2010s). The study in broad terms: In model experiments, template switching captured about one uniquely barcoded TCR beta cDNA molecule for every two T cells. Age-related changes in TCR beta repertoire diversity were measured in the study by deep sequencing normalized with unique cDNA molecular identifiers. Donors were grouped into four age groups: young (average about 15 years), middle-aged (about 40), aged (approximately 67) and long-lived (around 80). To avoid experimental bias, donors of different ages were randomly spread across the sequencing lanes. Two additional independent replicas of 1 million unique cDNA reads from the same blood draw were analyzed for two donors (one aged 18 to 30 and one aged 80 or older). What the study reported, not specific to this receptor: Conclusive comparison of naive and antigen-experienced compartments was prevented by the profiling of bulk unsorted PBMCs. Estimates of total diversity based on one million sequenced T cells were considered lower bounds and underestimates. Because the CMV infection status of the donors was unknown, age-related changes in expanded clonotypes may potentially have been confounded. Observed TCR beta diversity per million T cells fell roughly linearly with age, and a significant reduction was already apparent by age approximately 40. There was a strong correlation between observed TCR beta diversity and the percentage of naive T cells measured by flow cytometry. Compared with the aged group, the long-lived group had more naive CD4+ T cells, fewer expanded clones and increased TCR diversity, a pattern suggesting age selection.

The library was obtained by 5' RACE. For sequencing, an Illumina HiSeq 2500 was employed. A second PCR of about 7 to 12 cycles was run with a J-beta primer mix and a sample-barcoded 5' primer. Each TCR beta cDNA molecule received a unique molecular identifier from a template-switch 5' adaptor carrying 12 random nucleotides. At least 2.5 million CDR3-containing paired-end reads were obtained from each sample. First-strand cDNA was synthesized from all RNA with the Mint cDNA synthesis kit, primed by a TRBC-specific oligonucleotide. After uracil-DNA glycosylase treatment, a first 18-cycle PCR used universal primers M1SS and BC2_uni_R on all cDNA. In the source study's methods: Normalization of each sample was performed by random selection of 1 million high-quality reads, each carrying a distinct molecular identifier. Reads with shared molecular identifiers were discarded instead of being binned into consensus sequences. CDR3 identification, clonotype clustering and error correction used MiTCR with a Q25 quality threshold and the strictest error-elimination algorithm. A nonparametric unseen species model using Euler transformation provided a lower-bound estimate of total TCR beta diversity. Through fastp at Q25 and MiXCR, TCRdb rebuilt clones from the public reads, retaining in-frame beta chains. CDR3 protein duplicates are merged, each entry listing the most common genes and DNA. The V and J calls, along with clone size, are taken from TCRdb and not from the paper's own processing. This sample lists 650,000 to 1,000,000 distinct CDR3 sequences; around 34% were detected once. The ten largest clones take up 13% of the sample.

Systemically healthy Caucasian individuals from Russia, about 38 in total and aged roughly 6 to 100 years, were included as donors. Each donor gave approximately 10 milliliters of peripheral blood, collected into EDTA-treated Vacutainer tubes. Ficoll-Paque density-gradient centrifugation was used to isolate PBMCs, with at least 6 million per sample. Trizol reagent was used to extract total RNA from the PBMCs, yielding at least 6 micrograms per sample. Naive CD45RAhigh/CD27high T cell percentages were measured by flow cytometry on a PBMC aliquot from every donor. The junction carries 6 bases between V and J, which are trimmed by 3 bases and 3 bases respectively. The CDR3 runs 13 amino acids, cysteine and phenylalanine included. Just CDR3 DNA is preserved here, 39 bases in frame from base 1.

The sequenced material came from blood. The receptor chain draws on TRBV12-3 or TRBV12-4 and TRBJ2-1; the D gene identity is not certain. This TCR was recovered from a young man in good health. For the CDR3, the sequence is CASSFARYNEQFF. The sequenced DNA: TGTGCCAGCAGTTTCGCCCGCTACAATGAGCAGTTCTTC.